Detailed here is one TCR beta chain. This clone was observed a single time. Its antigen target is currently unknown. Base qualities are not recorded, but no much larger clone differs from it by a single base. At the DNA level, this CDR3 is encoded by other sequences in the same sample as well. The donors were healthy, HIV-negative adults who had no recently reported acute infections or vaccinations. Every donor was a Caucasian adult living in Nashville, Tennessee, USA. CD4+ T cells were enriched by magnetic negative selection, after which naive cells were positively selected on CD45RA and the negative fraction was taken as the memory subset. After blood collection by leukapheresis, PBMCs were isolated using Ficoll-Histopaque density gradient centrifugation and then cryopreserved in the vapor phase of liquid nitrogen. Purity and quantity of every magnetically sorted T cell population were checked by analytical flow cytometry. Genomic DNA was isolated from every sorted fraction and measured by UV absorbance on a Nanodrop 2000c.

Including cysteine and phenylalanine, the CDR3 has 14 amino acids. The entry retains the CDR3 DNA only, 42 bases that are in frame from base 1. Germline trimming: 6 bases from V, 2 bases from J; junction bases outside gene matches: 5. CDR1 MDHEN and CDR2 SYDVKM are derived from the germline V gene. The data originate from a study of shared clonotypes between healthy human individuals (dated by TCRdb to 2020 to 2022). For context, the study as a whole: The cohort included three men and a couple of women between 18 and 49 years of age. Per donor, three plates each were used for CD4 naive and CD4 memory, two for CD8 naive, and one for CD8 memory. To estimate repertoire size and how much clonotypes are shared between individuals, the study performed deep sequencing of blood TCR repertoires from a few healthy adults. To increase sequencing depth and limit assay-specific biases, TCR repertoire library preparation and sequencing were carried out by different laboratories using diverse techniques. Each donor's leukapheresis produced roughly between about 0.9 and 9.5 billion PBMCs. On the study overall, not on this receptor specifically: When several donors were compared, the shared fraction of clonotypes was 5% to 6.5% for naive CD4, less than 4% for naive CD8, roughly 2.3% for memory CD4, and around 0.37% for memory CD8. Only blood was sampled, and tissue TCR repertoires likely differ from those in blood. Compared with non-shared clonotypes, the clonotypes found in all four sorted-subset donors had higher generation probabilities. Naive subsets generally had larger estimated clonotype richness than memory subsets did. Based on pairwise subsampling, the degree of clonotype sharing among donors was expected to be affected by sequencing depth. The genetic and exposure-history diversity represented was limited by the small number of donors. Even with the large sequencing depth, rarefaction of the sorted-subset datasets indicated that sequencing was incomplete.

Using the deep immunoSEQ assay, multiplex PCR amplified TCR CDR3 regions from genomic DNA. Extracted genomic DNA from each cell subset was spread evenly across all wells of several immunoSEQ 96-well plates, with each plate serving as a replicate. For sorted subsets, approximately 190 ng of genomic DNA, equivalent to about 30,000 T cell genomes, went into each replicate PCR. Purified libraries were quantified with a Qubit 3.0 fluorometer, sized on a Bioanalyzer 2100, and re-quantified with the KAPA Library Quantification kit. Every immunoSEQ 96-well plate was sequenced on a dedicated single-read 150-cycle Illumina NextSeq 550 flow cell. Per the source publication's procedure: Because the immunoSEQ output held only junctional sequences and lacked quality scores, the filtering could not match the filtering applied to full-length reads. Sequences were annotated with PyIR, a Python wrapper for IgBLAST v1.9, using IMGT germline references to assign V/J genes and CDR3. Reads were filtered out if the reads had weak V/J assignments (E-value above 1e-6), no CDR3, stop codons, out-of-frame junctions, or ambiguous translated residues. V3J clonotypes were defined by identical inferred V gene, J gene, and CDR3 amino acid sequence. Percentage overlap between repertoires was computed as shared unique clonotypes divided by the size of the smaller repertoire. RTK rarefaction, the Chao1 estimator, and Recon v2.1 estimates of unobserved clonotypes were used to assess repertoire richness. OLGA was used to compute generation probabilities for all TCRbeta clonotypes that the gDNA method yielded from a few donors. Held by TCRdb, this immuneACCESS table contains in-frame sequences only and omits some clones. Under half of the omission traces to an unresolved V gene where checked; the cause of the rest is unknown. The D gene and trimming were derived from the DNA, and the V and J assignments and clone size from that table. The sample records over a million clones, about 75% of which are singletons. The ten most abundant clones make up approximately 1.3% of the sample.

The chain is made from TRBV28 and TRBJ2-7; 9 middle bases align to TRBD1. The sequence was collected from a man aged 18 to 30 in good health. Sequenced input: memory CD4+ T cells sorted from blood. The cell subset or site label for this specimen denotes: CD45RA-negative fraction. The CDR3 sequence is CASRTGTGPYEQYF. The DNA reads as follows: TGTGCCAGCAGGACCGGGACAGGGCCCTACGAGCAGTACTTC.